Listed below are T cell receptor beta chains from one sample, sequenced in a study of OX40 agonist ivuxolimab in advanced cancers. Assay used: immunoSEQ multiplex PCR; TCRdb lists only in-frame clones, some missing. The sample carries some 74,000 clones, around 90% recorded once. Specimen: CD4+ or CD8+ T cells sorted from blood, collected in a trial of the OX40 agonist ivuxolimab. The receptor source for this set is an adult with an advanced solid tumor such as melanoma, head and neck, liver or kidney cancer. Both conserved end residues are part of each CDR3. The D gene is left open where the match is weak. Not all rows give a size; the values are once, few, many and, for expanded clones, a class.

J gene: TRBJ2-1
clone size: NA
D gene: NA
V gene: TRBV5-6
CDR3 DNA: TGTGCCAGCAGCCCCCTGAGCCGTAGGGGCGGCCACAATGAGCAGTTCTTC
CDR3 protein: CASSPLSRRGGHNEQFF

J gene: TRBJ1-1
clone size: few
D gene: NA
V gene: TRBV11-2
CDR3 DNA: TGTGCCAGCAGCTTAGTCGGAGGGCGAACTGAAGCTTTCTTT
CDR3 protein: CASSLVGGRTEAFF

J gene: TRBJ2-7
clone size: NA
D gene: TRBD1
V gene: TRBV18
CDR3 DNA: TGTGCCAGCTCACCGGGACAGCCCCTCTACGAGCAGTACTTC
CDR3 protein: CASSPGQPLYEQYF

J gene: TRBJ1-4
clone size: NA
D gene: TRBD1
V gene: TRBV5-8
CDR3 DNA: TGTGCCAGCAGCTCGATACAGGGGCGGAATGAAAAACTGTTTTTT
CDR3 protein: CASSSIQGRNEKLFF

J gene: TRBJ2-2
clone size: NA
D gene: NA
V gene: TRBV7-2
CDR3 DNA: TGTGCCAGCAGCTCCCCCCCGAGCACCGGGGAGCTGTTTTTT
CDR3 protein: CASSSPPSTGELFF

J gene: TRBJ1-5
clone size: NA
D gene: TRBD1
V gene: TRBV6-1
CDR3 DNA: TGTGCCAGCAGTGGGCGACAGGGTGCGTTGGGTTATAGCAATCAGCCCCAGCATTTT
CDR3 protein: CASSGRQGALGYSNQPQHF

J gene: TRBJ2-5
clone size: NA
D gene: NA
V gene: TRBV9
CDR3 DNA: TGTGCCAGCAGCGCCGGCCCGATGGTCTGGCAGTTACAAGAGACCCAGTACTTC
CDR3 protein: CASSAGPMVWQLQETQYF

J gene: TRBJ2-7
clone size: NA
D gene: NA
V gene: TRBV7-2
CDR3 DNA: TGTGCCAGCAGCTTCGAATGGACTGGCGAGCAGTACTTC
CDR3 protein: CASSFEWTGEQYF

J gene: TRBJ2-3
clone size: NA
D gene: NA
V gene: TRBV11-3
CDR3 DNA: TGTGCCAGCAGCTTAGCCACAGAAGGAGGGCAGTATTTT
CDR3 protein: CASSLATEGGQYF

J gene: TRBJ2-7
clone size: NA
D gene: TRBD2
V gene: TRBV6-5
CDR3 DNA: TGTGCCAGCAGTTATGGGACTAGCGGGGGGGAAAACGAGCAGTACTTC
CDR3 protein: CASSYGTSGGENEQYF

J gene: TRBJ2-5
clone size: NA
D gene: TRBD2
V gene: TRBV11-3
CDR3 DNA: TGTGCCAGCAGCTTACGGGAGGGGGAGACCCAGTACTTC
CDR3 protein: CASSLREGETQYF

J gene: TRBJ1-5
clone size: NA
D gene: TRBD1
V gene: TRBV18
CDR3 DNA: TGTGCCAGCTCACCCTCGACAGGGGTAGGGCAGCCCCAGCATTTT
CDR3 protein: CASSPSTGVGQPQHF

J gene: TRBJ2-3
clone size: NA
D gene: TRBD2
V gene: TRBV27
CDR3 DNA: TGTGCCAGCAGTTTAACTAGCGGGGGGGCAAATACGCAGTATTTT
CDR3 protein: CASSLTSGGANTQYF

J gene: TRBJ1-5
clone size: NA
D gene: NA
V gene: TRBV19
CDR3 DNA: TGTGCCAGTACCTCCAGGGGACCGAATCAGCCCCAGCATTTT
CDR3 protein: CASTSRGPNQPQHF

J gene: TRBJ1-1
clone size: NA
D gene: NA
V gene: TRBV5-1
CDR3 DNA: TGCGCCAGCAGCTTGCTCGGCTCCCCAAACACTGAAGCTTTCTTT
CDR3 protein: CASSLLGSPNTEAFF

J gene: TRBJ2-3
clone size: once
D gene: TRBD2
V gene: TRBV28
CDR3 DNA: TGTGCCAGCAGTTTATGGGCCGGGCTAGCGGGGGGTAGCACAGATACGCAGTATTTT
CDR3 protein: CASSLWAGLAGGSTDTQYF

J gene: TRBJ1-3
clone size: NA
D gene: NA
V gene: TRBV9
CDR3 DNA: TGTGCCAGCAGCGTAGTCGTCCGGGGGTGGGACAACACCATATATTTT
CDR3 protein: CASSVVVRGWDNTIYF

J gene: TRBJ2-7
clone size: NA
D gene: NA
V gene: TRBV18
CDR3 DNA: TGTGCCAGCCGCGGCCGGCACTACGAGCAGTACTTC
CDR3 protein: CASRGRHYEQYF

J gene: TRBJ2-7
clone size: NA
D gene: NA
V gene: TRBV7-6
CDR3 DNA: TGTGCCAGCAGCTTGTCCGGGGCTCAAGAGCAGTACTTC
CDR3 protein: CASSLSGAQEQYF

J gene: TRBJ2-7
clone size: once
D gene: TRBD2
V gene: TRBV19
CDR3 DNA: TGTGCCAGTAGTAGAGGGCCCGGTGCGGGAGGGTCTCACTCCTACGAGCAGTACTTC
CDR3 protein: CASSRGPGAGGSHSYEQYF

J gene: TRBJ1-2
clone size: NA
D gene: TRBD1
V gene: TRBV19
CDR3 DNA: TGTGCCAGTAGTATAGTAGGAGGACAGGGGAATGGCTACACCTTC
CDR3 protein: CASSIVGGQGNGYTF

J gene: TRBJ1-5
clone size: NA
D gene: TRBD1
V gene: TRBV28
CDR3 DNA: TGTGCCAGCAGTCCCGGGACAGGGGTCAATCAGCCCCAGCATTTT
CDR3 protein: CASSPGTGVNQPQHF

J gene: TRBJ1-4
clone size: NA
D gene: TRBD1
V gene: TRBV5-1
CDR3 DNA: TGCGCCAGCAGCCACCGGACAGGGGGGAGTTGGGATGAAAAACTGTTTTTT
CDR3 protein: CASSHRTGGSWDEKLFF

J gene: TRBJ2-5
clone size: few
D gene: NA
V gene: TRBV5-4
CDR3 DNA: TGTGCCAGCAGCCCGGGCGGGGCCCCGGAGACCCAGTACTTC
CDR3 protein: CASSPGGAPETQYF

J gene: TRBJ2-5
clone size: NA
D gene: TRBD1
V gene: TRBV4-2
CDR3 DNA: TGTGCCAGCAGCACCCGGACAGGGCAAGAGACCCAGTACTTC
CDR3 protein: CASSTRTGQETQYF

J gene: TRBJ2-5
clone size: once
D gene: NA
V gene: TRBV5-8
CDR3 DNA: TGTGCCAGCAGCTTGGGACAGGGAGGGGAGACCCAGTACTTC
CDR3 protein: CASSLGQGGETQYF

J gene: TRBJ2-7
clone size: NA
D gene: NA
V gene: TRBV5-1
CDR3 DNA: TGCGCCAGCAGCTTGGTTGACGACAGGATCTACGAGCAGTACTTC
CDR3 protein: CASSLVDDRIYEQYF

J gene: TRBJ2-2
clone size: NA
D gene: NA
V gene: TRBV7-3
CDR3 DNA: TGTGCCAGCAGCTCATATTTGAGCACCGGGGAGCTGTTTTTT
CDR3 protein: CASSSYLSTGELFF

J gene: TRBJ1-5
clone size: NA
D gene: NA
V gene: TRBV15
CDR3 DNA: TGTGCCACCAGCCTTTTTCGGACTGGTACAGGGCGCCAGCCCCAGCATTTT
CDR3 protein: CATSLFRTGTGRQPQHF

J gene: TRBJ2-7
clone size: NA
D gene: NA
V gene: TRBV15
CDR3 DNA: TGTGCCACCAGCAGAGATATTGGTGGGCCTACCTACGAGCAGTACTTC
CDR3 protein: CATSRDIGGPTYEQYF

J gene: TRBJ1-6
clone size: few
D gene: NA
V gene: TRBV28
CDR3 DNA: TGTGCCAGCGGCCCGACCTTAGATTCACCCCTCCACTTT
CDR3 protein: CASGPTLDSPLHF

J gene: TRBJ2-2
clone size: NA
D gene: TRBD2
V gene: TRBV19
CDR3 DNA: TGTGCCAGTAGTTTCAGGACTAGCGGGAGCGGCACCGGGGAGCTGTTTTTT
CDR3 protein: CASSFRTSGSGTGELFF

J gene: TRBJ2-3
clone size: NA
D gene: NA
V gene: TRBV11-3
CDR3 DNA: TGTGCCAGCAGCCCCGGGGGCGGGGGCACAGATACGCAGTATTTT
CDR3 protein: CASSPGGGGTDTQYF

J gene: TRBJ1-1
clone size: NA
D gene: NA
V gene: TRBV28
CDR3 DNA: TGTGCCAGCAGTTTAAACAGGGAAACTGAAGCTTTCTTT
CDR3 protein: CASSLNRETEAFF

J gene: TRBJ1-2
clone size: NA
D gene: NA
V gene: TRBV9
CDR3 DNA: TGTGCCAGCAGCGTAGAGGGCCAGGGCTATGGCTACACCTTC
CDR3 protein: CASSVEGQGYGYTF

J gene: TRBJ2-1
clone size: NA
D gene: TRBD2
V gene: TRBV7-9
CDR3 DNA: TGTGCCAGCAGCTTAGCGCTAGCGGGGGCGCCGGAGTTCTTC
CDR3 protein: CASSLALAGAPEFF

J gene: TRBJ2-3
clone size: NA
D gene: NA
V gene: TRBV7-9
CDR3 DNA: TGTGCCAGCAGCTTAGCGGCAAGGGTTGATACGCAGTATTTT
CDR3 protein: CASSLAARVDTQYF

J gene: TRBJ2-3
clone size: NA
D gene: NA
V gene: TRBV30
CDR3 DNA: TGTGCCTGGAGTGTACTAAGGCACGGGGTGAATTTGGATACGCAGTATTTT
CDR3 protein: CAWSVLRHGVNLDTQYF